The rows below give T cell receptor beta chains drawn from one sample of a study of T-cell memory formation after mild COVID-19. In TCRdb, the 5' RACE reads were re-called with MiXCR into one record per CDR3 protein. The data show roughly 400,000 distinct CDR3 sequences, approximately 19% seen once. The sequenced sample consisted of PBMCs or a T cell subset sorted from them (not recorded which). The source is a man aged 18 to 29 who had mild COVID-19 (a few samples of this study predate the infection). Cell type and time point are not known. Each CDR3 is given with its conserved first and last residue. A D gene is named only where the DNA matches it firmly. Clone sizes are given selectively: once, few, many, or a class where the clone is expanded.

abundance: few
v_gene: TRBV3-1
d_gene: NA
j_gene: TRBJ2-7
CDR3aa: CASSQELEGRQYF
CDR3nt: TGTGCCAGCAGCCAAGAGCTCGAGGGAAGACAGTACTTC

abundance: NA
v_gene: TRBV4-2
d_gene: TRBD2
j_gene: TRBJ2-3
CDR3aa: CASSQDGASGGAVTDTQYF
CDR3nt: TGTGCCAGCAGCCAAGACGGGGCTAGCGGGGGGGCGGTGACAGATACGCAGTATTTT

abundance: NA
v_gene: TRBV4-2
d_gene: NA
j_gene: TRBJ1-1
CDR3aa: CASSIQGNEGEAFF
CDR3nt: TGTGCCAGCAGCATACAGGGTAATGAGGGTGAAGCTTTCTTT

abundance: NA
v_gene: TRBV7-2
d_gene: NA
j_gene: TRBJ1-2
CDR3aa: CASSLDGSNYGYTF
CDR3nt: TGCGCCAGCAGCTTGGATGGGAGTAACTATGGCTACACCTTC

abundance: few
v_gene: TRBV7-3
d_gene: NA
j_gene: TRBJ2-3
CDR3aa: CASSQPSDTQYF
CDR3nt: TGTGCCAGCAGCCAACCGAGTGATACGCAGTATTTT

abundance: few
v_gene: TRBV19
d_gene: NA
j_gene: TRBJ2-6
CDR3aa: CASTPRWGVANVLTF
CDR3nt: TGTGCCAGTACCCCCCGGTGGGGAGTGGCCAACGTCCTGACTTTC

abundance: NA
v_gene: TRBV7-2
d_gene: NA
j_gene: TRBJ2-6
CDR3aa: CASSADNSGANVLTF
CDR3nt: TGTGCCAGCAGCGCGGACAACTCTGGGGCCAACGTCCTGACTTTC

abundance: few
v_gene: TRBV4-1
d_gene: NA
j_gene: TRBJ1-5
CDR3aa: CASSQGRGGASPTQHF
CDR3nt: TGCGCCAGCAGCCAGGGCCGCGGGGGCGCCAGCCCTACCCAGCATTTT

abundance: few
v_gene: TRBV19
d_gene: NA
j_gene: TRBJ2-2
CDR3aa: CASRWEGARTGELFF
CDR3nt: TGTGCCAGTAGATGGGAGGGGGCGCGAACCGGGGAGCTGTTTTTT

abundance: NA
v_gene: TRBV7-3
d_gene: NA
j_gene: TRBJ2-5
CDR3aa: CASSRLVGGVETQYF
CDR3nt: TGTGCCAGCAGCCGCCTGGTTGGGGGAGTAGAGACCCAGTACTTC

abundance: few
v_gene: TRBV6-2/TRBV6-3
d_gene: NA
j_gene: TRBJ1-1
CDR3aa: CASSLWRLLNTEAFF
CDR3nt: TGTGCCAGCAGTTTATGGCGACTTTTGAACACTGAAGCTTTCTTT

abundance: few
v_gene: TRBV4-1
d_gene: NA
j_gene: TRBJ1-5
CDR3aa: CASSQGVPGGQPQHF
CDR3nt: TGCGCCAGCAGCCAAGGGGTCCCCGGGGGTCAGCCCCAGCATTTT

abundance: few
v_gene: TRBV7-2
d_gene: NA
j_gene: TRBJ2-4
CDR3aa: CASSYDGRKNIQYF
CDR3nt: TGTGCCAGCAGCTACGACGGACGGAAAAACATTCAGTACTTC

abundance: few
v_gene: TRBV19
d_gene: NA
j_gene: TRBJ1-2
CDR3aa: CASDTRGYGYTF
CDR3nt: TGTGCCAGCGATACAAGAGGCTATGGCTACACCTTC

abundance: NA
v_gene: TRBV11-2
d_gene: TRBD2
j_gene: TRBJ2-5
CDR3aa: CASSLVRLAGRETQYF
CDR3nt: TGTGCCAGCAGCTTAGTTCGGCTAGCGGGGCGGGAGACCCAGTACTTC

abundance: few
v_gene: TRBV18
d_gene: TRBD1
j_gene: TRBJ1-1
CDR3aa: CASSPGSGGGEAFF
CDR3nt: TGTGCCAGCTCACCTGGTTCAGGGGGTGGTGAAGCTTTCTTT

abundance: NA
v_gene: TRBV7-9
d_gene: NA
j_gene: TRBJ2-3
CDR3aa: CASSGGGRGTDTQYF
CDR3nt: TGTGCCAGCAGCGGGGGGGGCCGGGGCACAGATACGCAGTATTTT

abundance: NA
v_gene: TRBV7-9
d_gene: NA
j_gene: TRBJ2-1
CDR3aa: CASSLDSREQFF
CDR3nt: TGTGCCAGCAGCTTAGATTCCAGGGAGCAGTTCTTC

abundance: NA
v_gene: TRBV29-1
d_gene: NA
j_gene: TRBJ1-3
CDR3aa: CSVVGLEDLSGNTIYF
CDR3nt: TGCAGCGTTGTCGGCCTAGAGGACCTCTCTGGAAACACCATATATTTT

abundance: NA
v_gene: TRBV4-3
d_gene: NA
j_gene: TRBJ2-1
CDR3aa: CASSRQVGARQFF
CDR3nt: TGCGCCAGCAGCCGTCAGGTGGGGGCACGACAGTTCTTC

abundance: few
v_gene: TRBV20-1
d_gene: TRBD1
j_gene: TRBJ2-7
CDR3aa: CSATDRGYEQYF
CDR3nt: TGCAGTGCTACGGACAGGGGCTACGAGCAGTACTTC

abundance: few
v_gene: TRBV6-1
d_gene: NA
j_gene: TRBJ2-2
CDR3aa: CASISRDRTGELFF
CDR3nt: TGTGCCAGCATTTCAAGGGATCGCACCGGGGAGCTGTTTTTT

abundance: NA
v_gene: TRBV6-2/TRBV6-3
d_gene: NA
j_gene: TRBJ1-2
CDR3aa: CASTFGYGYTF
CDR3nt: TGTGCCAGCACTTTCGGATATGGCTACACCTTC

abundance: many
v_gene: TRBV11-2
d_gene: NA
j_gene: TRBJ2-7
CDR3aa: CASSLVASSYEQYF
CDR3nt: TGTGCCAGCAGCTTAGTCGCCAGCTCCTACGAGCAGTACTTC

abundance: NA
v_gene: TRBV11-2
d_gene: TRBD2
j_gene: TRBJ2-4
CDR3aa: CASSLASGGQSLTKNIQYF
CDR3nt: TGTGCCAGCAGCTTGGCTAGCGGGGGGCAAAGTCTAACCAAAAACATTCAGTACTTC

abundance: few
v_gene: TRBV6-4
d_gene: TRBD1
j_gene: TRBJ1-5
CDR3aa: CASSETTGGGQPQHF
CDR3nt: TGTGCCAGCAGTGAGACCACAGGGGGCGGTCAGCCCCAGCATTTT

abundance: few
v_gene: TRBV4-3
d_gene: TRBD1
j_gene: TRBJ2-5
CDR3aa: CASSQAFVRGQWETQYF
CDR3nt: TGCGCCAGCAGCCAAGCTTTCGTCAGGGGGCAGTGGGAGACCCAGTACTTC

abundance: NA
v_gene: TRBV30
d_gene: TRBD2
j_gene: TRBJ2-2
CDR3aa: CAWRRASLAGANTGELFF
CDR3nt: TGTGCCTGGAGGAGGGCTAGCCTAGCGGGGGCGAACACCGGGGAGCTGTTTTTT

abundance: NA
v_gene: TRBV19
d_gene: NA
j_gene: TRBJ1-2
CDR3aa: CASRPGDYGYTF
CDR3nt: TGTGCCAGTAGACCAGGGGACTATGGCTACACCTTC

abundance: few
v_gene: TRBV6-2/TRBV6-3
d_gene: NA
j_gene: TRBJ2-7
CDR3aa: CASSYGAHTYEQYF
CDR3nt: TGTGCCAGCAGTTACGGGGCCCATACCTACGAGCAGTACTTC

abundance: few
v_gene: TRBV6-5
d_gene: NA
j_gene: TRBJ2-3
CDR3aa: CASSPGTPEGTQYF
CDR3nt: TGTGCCAGCAGTCCCGGGACCCCCGAGGGTACGCAGTATTTT

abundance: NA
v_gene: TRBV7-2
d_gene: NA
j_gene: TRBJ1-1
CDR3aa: CASRPRYRAKAFF
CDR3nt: TGTGCCAGCAGACCCCGATACCGGGCTAAGGCTTTCTTT

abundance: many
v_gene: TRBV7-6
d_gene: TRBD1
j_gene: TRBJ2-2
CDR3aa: CASSRDRGTGELFF
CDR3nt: TGTGCCAGCAGCCGGGACAGGGGCACCGGGGAGCTGTTTTTT

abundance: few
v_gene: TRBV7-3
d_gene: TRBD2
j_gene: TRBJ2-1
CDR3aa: CASSSQAGGLRDEQFF
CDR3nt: TGTGCCAGCAGCTCTCAAGCGGGGGGGCTGAGAGATGAGCAGTTCTTC

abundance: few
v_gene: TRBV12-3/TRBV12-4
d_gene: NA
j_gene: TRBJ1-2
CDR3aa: CASSLKPNYGYTF
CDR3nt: TGTGCCAGCAGTTTAAAGCCTAACTATGGCTACACCTTC

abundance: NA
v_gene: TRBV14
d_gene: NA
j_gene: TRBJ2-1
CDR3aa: CASSQDLGLRGPYNEQFF
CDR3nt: TGTGCCAGCAGCCAAGATCTCGGGCTCAGGGGTCCCTACAATGAGCAGTTCTTC

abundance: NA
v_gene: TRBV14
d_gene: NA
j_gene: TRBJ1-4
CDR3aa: CASSPSGDTHDEKLFF
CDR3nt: TGTGCCAGCAGCCCGTCGGGGGACACCCATGATGAAAAACTGTTTTTT

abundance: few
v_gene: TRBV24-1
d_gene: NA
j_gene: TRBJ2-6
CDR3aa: CATSDSPGRTSGANVLTF
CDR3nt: TGTGCCACCAGTGATTCCCCGGGACGGACCTCTGGGGCCAACGTCCTGACTTTC

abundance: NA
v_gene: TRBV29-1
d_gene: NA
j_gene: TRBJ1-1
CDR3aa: CSVTSPSITEAFF
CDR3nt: TGCAGCGTGACGAGCCCCAGCATCACTGAAGCTTTCTTT

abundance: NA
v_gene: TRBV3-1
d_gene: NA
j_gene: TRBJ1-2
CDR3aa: CASSPTGRENYGYTF
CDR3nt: TGTGCCAGCAGTCCGACCGGAAGGGAAAACTATGGCTACACCTTC

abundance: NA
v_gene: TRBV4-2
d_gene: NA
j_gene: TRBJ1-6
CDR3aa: CASSQDQRGLGSPLHF
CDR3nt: TGTGCCAGCAGCCAAGATCAGAGGGGACTGGGCTCACCCCTCCACTTT

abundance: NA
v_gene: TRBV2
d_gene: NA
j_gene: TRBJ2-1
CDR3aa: CASMSSSYNEQFF
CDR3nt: TGTGCCAGCATGTCGAGCTCCTACAATGAGCAGTTCTTC

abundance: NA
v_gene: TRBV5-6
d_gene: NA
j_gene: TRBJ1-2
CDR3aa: CASSLGIGGGSVGYTF
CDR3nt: TGTGCCAGCAGCTTGGGAATAGGCGGGGGATCGGTCGGCTACACCTTC

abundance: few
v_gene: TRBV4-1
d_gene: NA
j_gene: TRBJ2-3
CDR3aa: CASSQEQAPSTDTQYF
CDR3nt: TGCGCCAGCAGCCAAGAGCAGGCCCCTAGCACAGATACGCAGTATTTT

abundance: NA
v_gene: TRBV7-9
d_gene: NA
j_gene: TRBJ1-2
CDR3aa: CASSHRRTSGYTF
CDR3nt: TGTGCCAGCAGCCACCGTAGGACGAGCGGCTACACCTTC

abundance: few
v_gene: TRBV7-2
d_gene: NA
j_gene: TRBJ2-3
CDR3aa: CASRALGSVGTDTQYF
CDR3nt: TGTGCCAGCAGAGCTCTAGGTAGTGTGGGCACAGATACGCAGTATTTT

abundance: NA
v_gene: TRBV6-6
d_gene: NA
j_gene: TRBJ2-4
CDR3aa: CATRGDFGNIQYF
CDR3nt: TGTGCCACTAGAGGGGACTTTGGAAACATTCAGTACTTC

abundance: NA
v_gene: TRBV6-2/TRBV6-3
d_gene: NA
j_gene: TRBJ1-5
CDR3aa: CASSYGPPRNQPQHF
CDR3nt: TGTGCCAGCAGTTACGGCCCCCCGAGGAATCAGCCCCAGCATTTT

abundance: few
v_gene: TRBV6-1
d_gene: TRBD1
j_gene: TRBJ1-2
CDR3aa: CASSEAATAGGYGYTF
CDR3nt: TGTGCCAGCAGTGAAGCCGCCACGGCAGGGGGCTATGGCTACACCTTC

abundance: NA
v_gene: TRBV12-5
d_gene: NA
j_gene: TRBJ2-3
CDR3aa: CASGVGTYTQYF
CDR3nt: TGTGCTAGTGGTGTAGGGACATATACGCAGTATTTT

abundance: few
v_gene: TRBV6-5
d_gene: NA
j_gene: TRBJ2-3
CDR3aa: CASRQGYTQYF
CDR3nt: TGTGCCAGCAGGCAGGGTTATACGCAGTATTTT

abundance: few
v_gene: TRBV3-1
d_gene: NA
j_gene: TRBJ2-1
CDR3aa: CASSQRASYNEQFF
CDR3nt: TGTGCCAGCAGCCAGAGGGCTTCGTACAATGAGCAGTTCTTC